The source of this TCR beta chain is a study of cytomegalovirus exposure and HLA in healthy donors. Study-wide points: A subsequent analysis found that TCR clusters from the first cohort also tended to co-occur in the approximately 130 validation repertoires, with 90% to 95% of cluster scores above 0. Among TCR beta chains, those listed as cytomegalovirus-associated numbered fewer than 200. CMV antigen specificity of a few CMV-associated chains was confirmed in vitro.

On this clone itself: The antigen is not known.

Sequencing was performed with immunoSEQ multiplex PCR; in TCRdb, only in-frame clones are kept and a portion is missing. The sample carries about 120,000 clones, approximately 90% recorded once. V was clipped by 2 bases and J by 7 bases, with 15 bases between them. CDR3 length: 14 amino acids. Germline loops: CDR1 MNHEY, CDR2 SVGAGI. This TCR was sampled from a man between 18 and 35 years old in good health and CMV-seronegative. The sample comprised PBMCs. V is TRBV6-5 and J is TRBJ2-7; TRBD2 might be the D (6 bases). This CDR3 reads CASSYPGLLGEQYF. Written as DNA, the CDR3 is TGTGCCAGCAGTTACCCGGGACTCCTCGGGGAGCAGTACTTC.